This T cell receptor (beta chain) was recorded in a study of beta chain features in type 1 diabetes. Using CD45RO/CCR7/CD25/CD127/CD95/CD27, CD4+ naive, central memory, regulatory and stem cell-like memory cells were sorted. V lost 5 bases, J lost 1 base, and 2 bases stayed unmatched. Per germline, CDR1 MNHEY and CDR2 SVGAGI. This CDR3 comprises 14 residues. The isolated RNA, all of it, was reverse transcribed, so expressed TCRB transcripts were what got sequenced. Sequencing used immunoSEQ multiplex PCR; TCRdb keeps in-frame clones, though not all of them. This sample yields 100,000 to 150,000 clones, of which roughly 17% are seen a single time; roughly 2.6% belongs to the top ten. Points from the study as a whole: No resolution was reached here on whether HLA type influences TCRB rearrangement. VDJ junctions from type 1 diabetes patients carried fewer insertions and larger deletions. In all four CD4+ subsets, TCRB CDR3 length was significantly, moderately reduced in type 1 diabetes.

A note on this clone: Its target is not known.

This chain connects TRBV6-5 to TRBJ1-1; 9 positions agree with TRBD1. Material for sequencing was central memory CD4+ T cells from blood. The origin of this receptor is a man aged 18-30 years with type 1 diabetes. CDR3 residues: CASSGGQGNTEAFF. CDR3 nucleotide sequence: TGTGCCAGCAGTGGGGGACAGGGGAACACTGAAGCTTTCTTT.